Each of the 8 T cell receptor beta chains below was sequenced from the same sample in a study of T cells in tuberculosis (dated by TCRdb to the late 2010s). The library was obtained by the immunoSEQ multiplex PCR assay. The immuneACCESS repertoire file appears here via TCRdb, limited to in-frame rearrangements. These files lack a portion of the clones; in checked studies, under half of the deficit traces to unresolved V genes, and the cause of the others is not known. In all, the sample holds 25,000 to 35,000 clones, and roughly 95% of those were seen once. 7.5% to 9.5% of the sample belongs to the ten largest clones. The sample was PBMCs. The receptors derive from a donor aged 5-35 years with latent tuberculosis or without tuberculosis infection.

The chain combines TRBV28 with TRBJ2-7; TRBD1 matches 9 bases. J was trimmed by 4 bases and V by 6 bases; bases with no gene match: 10. The CDR3 sequence is 15 residues long. Germline V lookup: CDR1 MDHEN, CDR2 SYDVKM. CDR3 DNA sequence: TGTGCCAGCAGAGCCACCGGGACAGGGCTTTACGAGCAGTACTTC. It is translated as CASRATGTGLYEQYF.

This clone has a single count. The chain combines TRBV29-1 with TRBJ2-1; 8 bases fit TRBD1. The CDR3 is 12 amino acids. The V gene's germline CDR1 is SQVTM and CDR2 ANQGSEA. The ends lost 6 bases at V and 4 bases at J; junction bases unmatched: 2. The CDR3 region is CSVGTGYNEQFF. In DNA form, the CDR3 reads TGCAGCGTCGGGACAGGATACAATGAGCAGTTCTTC.

The chain couples TRBV5-1 to TRBJ2-7; TRBD2 aligns across 12 bases. The V segment lost 4 bases and the J segment 6 bases; nucleotides outside the gene matches: 8. Germline CDR1 is SGHRS and CDR2 is YFSETQ. The CDR3 spans 15 residues. CDR3 region: CASSVQLAGGLEQYF. The CDR3 DNA sequence: TGCGCCAGCAGCGTACAACTAGCGGGAGGACTCGAGCAGTACTTC. The complete variable domain, with remaining parts taken from reference TRBV5-1 and TRBJ2-7, reads KAGVTQTPRYLIKTRGQQVTLSCSPISGHRSVSWYQQTPGQGLQFLFEYFSETQRNKGNFPGRFSGRQFSNSRSEMNVSTLELGDSALYLCASSVQLAGGLEQYFGPGTRLTVT.

V is TRBV4-1 and J is TRBJ1-1, with D possibly TRBD1 on 5 matching bases. Germline CDR1 MGHRA, CDR2 YSYEKL. The CDR3 runs 14 residues. V was pared by 3 bases and J by 1 base, with 9 bases between. The CDR3 region has the DNA TGCGCCAGCAGCCATCGCGGACAGAACACTGAAGCTTTCTTT. Its protein is CASSHRGQNTEAFF.

The chain links TRBV18 to TRBJ2-5; perhaps TRBD1 as D (5 bases). Germline-derived CDR1 and CDR2 are KGHSH and LQKENI. V was pared by 0 bases and J by 3 bases, with 5 bases between. This CDR3 has 13 residues. The CDR3 sequence: CASSPPGEETQYF. CDR3 bases: TGTGCCAGCTCACCACCAGGGGAAGAGACCCAGTACTTC.

The CDR3 DNA reads TGTGCCAGCAGACCCCGCGGGGTCGCGGCCTACGAGCAGTACTTC. It encodes CASRPRGVAAYEQYF. The chain couples TRBV7-9 to TRBJ2-7; weak D call: TRBD2 (6 bases). CDR3 length: 15 amino acids. CDR1 and CDR2 from the germline V gene are SEHNR and FQNEAQ (reference sequence). Trimming took off 6 bases at V and 2 bases at J, with 17 bases between the two ends.

The V gene is TRBV6-1, the J gene TRBJ2-2, with TRBD1 matching over 7 bases. Germline CDR1 and CDR2: MNHNS and SASEGT. The CDR3 consists of 17 residues. Trimming took 2 bases from V and 1 from J; bases not matched to a gene: 7. The CDR3, as DNA: TGTGCCAGCAGTGAACGGACAGGTGGGGAGAACACCGGGGAGCTGTTTTTT. Translation: CASSERTGGENTGELFF.

V and J are TRBV5-6 and TRBJ1-2; 8 nucleotides line up with TRBD1. The CDR3 consists of 13 residues. Germline V gene sequence: CDR1 SGHDT, CDR2 YYEEEE. V shed 4 bases, J shed 4 bases, and the junction held 3 bases outside the gene matches. CDR3 in amino acids: CASSPGQVYGYTF. The CDR3 coding sequence is TGTGCCAGCAGCCCGGGACAGGTCTATGGCTACACCTTC.